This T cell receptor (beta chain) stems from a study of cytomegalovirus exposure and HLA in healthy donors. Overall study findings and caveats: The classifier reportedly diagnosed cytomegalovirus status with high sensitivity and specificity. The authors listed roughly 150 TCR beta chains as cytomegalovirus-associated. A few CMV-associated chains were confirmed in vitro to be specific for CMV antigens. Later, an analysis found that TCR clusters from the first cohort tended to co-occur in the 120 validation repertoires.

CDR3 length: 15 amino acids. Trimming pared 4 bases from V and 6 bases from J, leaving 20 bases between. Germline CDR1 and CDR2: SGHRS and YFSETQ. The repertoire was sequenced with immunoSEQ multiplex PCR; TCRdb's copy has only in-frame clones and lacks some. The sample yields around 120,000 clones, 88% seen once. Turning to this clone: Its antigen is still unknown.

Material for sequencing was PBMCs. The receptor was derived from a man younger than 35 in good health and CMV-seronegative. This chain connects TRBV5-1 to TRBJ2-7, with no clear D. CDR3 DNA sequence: TGCGCCAGCAGCACCGACGGAGAGGTGGTTGGCGAGCAGTACTTC. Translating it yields CASSTDGEVVGEQYF.